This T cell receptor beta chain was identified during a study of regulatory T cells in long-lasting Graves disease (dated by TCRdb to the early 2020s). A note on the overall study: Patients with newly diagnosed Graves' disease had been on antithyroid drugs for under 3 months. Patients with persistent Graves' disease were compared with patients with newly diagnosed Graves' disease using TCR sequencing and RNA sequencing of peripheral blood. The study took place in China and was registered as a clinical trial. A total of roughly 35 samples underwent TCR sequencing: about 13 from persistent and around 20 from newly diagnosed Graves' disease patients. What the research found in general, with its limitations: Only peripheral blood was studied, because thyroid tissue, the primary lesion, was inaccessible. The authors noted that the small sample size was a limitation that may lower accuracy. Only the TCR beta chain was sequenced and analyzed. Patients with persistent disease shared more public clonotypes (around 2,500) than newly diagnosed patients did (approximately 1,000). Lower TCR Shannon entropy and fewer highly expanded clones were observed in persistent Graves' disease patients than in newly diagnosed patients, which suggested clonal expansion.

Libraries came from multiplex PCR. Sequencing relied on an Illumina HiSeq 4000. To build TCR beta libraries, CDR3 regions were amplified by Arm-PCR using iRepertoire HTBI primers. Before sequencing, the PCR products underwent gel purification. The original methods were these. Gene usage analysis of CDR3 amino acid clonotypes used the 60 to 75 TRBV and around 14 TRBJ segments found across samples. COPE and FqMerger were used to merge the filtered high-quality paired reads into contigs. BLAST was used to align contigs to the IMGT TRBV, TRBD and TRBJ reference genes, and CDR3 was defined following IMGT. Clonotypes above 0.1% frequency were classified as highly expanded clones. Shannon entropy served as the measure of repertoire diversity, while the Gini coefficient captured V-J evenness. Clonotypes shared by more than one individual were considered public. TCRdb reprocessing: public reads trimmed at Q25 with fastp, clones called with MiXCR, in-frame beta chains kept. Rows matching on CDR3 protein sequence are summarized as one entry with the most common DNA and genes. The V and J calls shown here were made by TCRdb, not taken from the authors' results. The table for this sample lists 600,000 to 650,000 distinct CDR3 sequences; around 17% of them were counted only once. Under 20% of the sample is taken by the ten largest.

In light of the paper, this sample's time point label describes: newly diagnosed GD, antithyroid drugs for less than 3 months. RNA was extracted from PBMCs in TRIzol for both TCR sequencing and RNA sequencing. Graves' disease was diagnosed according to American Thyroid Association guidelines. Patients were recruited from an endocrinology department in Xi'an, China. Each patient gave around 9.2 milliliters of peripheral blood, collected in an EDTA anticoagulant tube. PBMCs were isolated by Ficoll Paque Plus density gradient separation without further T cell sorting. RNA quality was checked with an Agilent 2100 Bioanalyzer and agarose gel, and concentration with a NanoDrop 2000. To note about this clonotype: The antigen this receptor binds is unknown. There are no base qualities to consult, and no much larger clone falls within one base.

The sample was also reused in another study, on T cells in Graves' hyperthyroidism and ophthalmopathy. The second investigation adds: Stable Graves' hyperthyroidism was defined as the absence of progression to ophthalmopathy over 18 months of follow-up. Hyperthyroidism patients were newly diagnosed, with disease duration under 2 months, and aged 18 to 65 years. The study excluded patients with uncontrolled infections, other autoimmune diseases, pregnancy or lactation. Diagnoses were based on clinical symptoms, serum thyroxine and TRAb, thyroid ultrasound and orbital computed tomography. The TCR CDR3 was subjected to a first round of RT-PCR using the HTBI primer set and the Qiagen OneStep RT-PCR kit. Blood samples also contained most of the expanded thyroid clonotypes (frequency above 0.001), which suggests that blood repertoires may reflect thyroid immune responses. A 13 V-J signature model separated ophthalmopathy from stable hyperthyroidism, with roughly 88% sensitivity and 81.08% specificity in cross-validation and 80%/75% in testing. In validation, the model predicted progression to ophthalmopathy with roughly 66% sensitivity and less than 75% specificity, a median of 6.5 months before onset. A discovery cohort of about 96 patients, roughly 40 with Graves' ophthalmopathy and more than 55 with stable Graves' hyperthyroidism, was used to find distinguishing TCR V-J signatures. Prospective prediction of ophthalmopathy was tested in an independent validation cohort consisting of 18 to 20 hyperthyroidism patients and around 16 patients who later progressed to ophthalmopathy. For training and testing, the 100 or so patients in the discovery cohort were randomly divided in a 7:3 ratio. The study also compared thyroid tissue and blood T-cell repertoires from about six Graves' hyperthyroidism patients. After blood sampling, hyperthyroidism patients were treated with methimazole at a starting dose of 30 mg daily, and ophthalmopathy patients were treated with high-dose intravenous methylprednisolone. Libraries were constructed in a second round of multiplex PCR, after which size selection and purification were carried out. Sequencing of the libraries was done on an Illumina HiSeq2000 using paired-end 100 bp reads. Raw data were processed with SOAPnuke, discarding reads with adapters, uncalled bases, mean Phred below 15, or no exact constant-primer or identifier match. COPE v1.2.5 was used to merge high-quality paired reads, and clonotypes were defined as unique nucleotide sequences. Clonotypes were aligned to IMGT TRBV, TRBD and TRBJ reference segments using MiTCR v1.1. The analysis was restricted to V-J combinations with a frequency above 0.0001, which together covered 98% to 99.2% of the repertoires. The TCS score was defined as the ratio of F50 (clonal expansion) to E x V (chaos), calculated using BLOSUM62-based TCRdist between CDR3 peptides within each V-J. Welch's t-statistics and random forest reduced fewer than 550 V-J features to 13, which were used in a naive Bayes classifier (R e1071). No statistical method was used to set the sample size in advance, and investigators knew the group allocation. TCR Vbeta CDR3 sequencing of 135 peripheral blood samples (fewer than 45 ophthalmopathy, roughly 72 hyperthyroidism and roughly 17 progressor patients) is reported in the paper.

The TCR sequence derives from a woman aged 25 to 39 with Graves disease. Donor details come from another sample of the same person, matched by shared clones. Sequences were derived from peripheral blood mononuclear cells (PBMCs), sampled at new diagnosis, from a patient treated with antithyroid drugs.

The CDR3 is CASSRWGASRSYGYTF. In nucleotides, the sequence is TGTGCCAGCAGTCGATGGGGAGCCAGCCGAAGCTATGGCTACACCTTC. The rearrangement combines TRBV6-1 with TRBJ1-2; confidence is insufficient to name the D gene. The cysteine opens and the phenylalanine closes a CDR3 of 16 amino acids. Just the 48-base CDR3 DNA is kept, in frame starting at base 1. Trimming takes 5 bases from V and 4 bases from J, and the germline ends sit 20 bases apart. Based on the germline V gene, the CDR1 and CDR2 sequences are MNHNS and SASEGT.